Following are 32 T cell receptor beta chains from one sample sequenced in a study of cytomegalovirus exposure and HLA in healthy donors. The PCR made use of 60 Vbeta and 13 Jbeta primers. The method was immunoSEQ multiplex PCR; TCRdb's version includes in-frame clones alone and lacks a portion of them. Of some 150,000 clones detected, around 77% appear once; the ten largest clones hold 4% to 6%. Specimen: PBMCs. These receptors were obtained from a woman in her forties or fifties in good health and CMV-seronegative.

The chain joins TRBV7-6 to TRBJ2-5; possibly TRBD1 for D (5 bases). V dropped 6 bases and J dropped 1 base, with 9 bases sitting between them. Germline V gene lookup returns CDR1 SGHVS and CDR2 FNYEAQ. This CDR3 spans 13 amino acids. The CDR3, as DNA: TGTGCCAGCAGTCGACAGTTCCAAGAGACCCAGTACTTC. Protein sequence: CASSRQFQETQYF.

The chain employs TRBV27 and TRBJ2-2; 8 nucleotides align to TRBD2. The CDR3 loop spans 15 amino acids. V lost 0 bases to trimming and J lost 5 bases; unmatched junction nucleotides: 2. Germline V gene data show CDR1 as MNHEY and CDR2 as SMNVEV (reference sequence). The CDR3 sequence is CASSLSTGGTGELFF. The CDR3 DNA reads TGTGCCAGCAGTTTATCTACGGGGGGGACCGGGGAGCTGTTTTTT.

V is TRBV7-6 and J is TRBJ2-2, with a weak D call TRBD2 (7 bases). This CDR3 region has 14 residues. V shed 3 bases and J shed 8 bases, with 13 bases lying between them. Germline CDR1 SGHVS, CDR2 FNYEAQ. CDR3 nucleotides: TGTGCCAGCAGCTTTCGGGGGGCGGAAGGGGAGCTGTTTTTT. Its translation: CASSFRGAEGELFF. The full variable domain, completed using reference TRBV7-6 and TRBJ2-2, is GAGVSQSPRYKVTKRGQDVALRCDPISGHVSLYWYRQALGQGPEFLTYFNYEAQQDKSGLPNDRFSAERPEGSISTLTIQRTEQRDSAMYRCASSFRGAEGELFFGEGSRLTVL.

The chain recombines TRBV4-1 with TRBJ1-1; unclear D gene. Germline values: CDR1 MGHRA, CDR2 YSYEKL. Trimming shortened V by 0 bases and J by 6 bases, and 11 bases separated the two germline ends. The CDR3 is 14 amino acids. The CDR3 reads CASSQDFSFPEAFF. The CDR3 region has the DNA TGCGCCAGCAGCCAAGACTTTTCCTTCCCTGAAGCTTTCTTT.

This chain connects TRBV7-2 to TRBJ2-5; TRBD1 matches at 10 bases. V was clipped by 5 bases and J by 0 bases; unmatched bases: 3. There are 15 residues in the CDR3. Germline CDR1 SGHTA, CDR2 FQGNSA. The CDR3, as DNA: TGTGCCAGCAGCACGACAGGGGGCCACCAAGAGACCCAGTACTTC. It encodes CASSTTGGHQETQYF.

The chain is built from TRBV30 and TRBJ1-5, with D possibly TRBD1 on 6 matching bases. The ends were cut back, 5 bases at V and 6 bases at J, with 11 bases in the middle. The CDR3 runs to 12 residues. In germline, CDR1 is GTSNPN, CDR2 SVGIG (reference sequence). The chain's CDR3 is CAWGTGLQPQHF. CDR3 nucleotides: TGTGCCTGGGGCACAGGGCTTCAGCCCCAGCATTTT. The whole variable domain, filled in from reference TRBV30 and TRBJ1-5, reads SQTIHQWPATLVQPVGSPLSLECTVEGTSNPNLYWYRQAAGRGLQLLFYSVGIGQISSEVPQNLSASRPQDRQFILSSKKLLLSDSGFYLCAWGTGLQPQHFGDGTRLSIL.

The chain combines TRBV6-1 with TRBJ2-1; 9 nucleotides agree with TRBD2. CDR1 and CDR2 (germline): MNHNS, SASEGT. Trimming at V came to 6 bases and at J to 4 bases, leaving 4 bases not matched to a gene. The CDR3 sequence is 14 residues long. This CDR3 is CASRASGEYNEQFF. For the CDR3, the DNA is TGTGCCAGCAGGGCTAGCGGGGAGTACAATGAGCAGTTCTTC.

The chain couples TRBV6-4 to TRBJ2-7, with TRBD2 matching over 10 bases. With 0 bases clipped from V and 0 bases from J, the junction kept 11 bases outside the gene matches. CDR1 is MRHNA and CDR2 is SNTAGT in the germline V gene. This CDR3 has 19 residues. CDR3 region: CASSDSILAGLTRSYEQYF. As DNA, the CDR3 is TGTGCCAGCAGTGACTCGATACTAGCGGGGCTAACCCGCTCCTACGAGCAGTACTTC.

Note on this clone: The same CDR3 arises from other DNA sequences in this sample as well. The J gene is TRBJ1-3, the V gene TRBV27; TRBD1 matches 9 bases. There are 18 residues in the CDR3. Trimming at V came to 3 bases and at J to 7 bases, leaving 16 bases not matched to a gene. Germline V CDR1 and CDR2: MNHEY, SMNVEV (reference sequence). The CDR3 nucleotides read TGTGCCAGCAGTTTTACAGGGGGCGCATCCCTGGGTAGGAACACCATATATTTT. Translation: CASSFTGGASLGRNTIYF.

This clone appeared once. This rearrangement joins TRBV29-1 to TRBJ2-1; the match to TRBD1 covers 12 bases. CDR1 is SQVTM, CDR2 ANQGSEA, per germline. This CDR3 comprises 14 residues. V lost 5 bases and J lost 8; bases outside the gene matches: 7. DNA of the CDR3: TGCAGCGTTTCCGGGACAGGGGGCTTGGATGAGCAGTTCTTC. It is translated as CSVSGTGGLDEQFF.

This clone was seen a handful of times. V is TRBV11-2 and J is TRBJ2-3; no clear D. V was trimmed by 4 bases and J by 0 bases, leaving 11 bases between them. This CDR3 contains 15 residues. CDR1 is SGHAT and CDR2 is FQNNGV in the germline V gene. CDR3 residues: CASSSPRLSTDTQYF. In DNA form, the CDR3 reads TGTGCCAGCAGCTCCCCAAGACTTAGCACAGATACGCAGTATTTT.

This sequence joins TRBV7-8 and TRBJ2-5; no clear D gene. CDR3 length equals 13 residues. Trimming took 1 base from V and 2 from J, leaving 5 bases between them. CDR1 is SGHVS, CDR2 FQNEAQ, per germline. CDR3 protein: CASSLVRQETQYF. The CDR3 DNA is TGTGCCAGCAGCTTAGTGAGACAAGAGACCCAGTACTTC.

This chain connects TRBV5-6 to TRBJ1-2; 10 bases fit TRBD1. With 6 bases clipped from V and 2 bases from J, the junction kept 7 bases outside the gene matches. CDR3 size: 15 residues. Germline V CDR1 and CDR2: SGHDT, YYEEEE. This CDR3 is CASTTGTGVNYGYTF. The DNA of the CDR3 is TGTGCCAGCACCACCGGGACAGGGGTAAACTATGGCTACACCTTC.

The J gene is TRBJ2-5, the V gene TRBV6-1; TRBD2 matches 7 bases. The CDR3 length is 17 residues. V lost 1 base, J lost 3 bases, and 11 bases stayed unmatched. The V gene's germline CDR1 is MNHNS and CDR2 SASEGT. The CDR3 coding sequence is TGTGCCAGCAGTGAAGGGATAGGGGCTAGCGGCAAAGAGACCCAGTACTTC. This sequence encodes CASSEGIGASGKETQYF.

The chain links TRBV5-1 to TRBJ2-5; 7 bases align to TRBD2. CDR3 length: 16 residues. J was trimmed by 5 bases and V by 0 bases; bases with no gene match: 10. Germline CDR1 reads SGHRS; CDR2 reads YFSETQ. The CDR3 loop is CASSLGLAVRGETQYF. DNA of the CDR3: TGCGCCAGCAGCTTGGGGCTAGCGGTCCGAGGGGAGACCCAGTACTTC. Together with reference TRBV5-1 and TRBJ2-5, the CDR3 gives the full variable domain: KAGVTQTPRYLIKTRGQQVTLSCSPISGHRSVSWYQQTPGQGLQFLFEYFSETQRNKGNFPGRFSGRQFSNSRSEMNVSTLELGDSALYLCASSLGLAVRGETQYFGPGTRLLVL.

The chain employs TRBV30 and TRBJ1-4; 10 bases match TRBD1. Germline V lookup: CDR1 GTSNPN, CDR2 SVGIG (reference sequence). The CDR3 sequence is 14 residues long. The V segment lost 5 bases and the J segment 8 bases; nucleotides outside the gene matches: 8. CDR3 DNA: TGTGCCTGGCGTTCCGGGACAGGGGAAGAAAAACTGTTTTTT. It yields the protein CAWRSGTGEEKLFF. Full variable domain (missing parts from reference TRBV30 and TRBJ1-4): SQTIHQWPATLVQPVGSPLSLECTVEGTSNPNLYWYRQAAGRGLQLLFYSVGIGQISSEVPQNLSASRPQDRQFILSSKKLLLSDSGFYLCAWRSGTGEEKLFFGSGTQLSVL.

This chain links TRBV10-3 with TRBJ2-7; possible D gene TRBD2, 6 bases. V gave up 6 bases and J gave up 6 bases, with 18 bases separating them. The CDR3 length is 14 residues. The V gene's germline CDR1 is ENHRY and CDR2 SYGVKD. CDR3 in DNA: TGTGCCATCAGAGATAAGGGACTTCCCTCCGAGCAGTACTTC. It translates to CAIRDKGLPSEQYF.

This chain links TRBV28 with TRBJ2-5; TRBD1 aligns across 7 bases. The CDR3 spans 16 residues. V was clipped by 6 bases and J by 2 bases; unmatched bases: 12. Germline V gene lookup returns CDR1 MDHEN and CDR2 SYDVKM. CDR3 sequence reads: CASSTPGTGAQETQYF. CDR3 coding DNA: TGTGCCAGCAGCACCCCCGGTACAGGGGCGCAAGAGACCCAGTACTTC. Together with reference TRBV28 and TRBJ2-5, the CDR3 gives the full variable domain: DVKVTQSSRYLVKRTGEKVFLECVQDMDHENMFWYRQDPGLGLRLIYFSYDVKMKEKGDIPEGYSVSREKKERFSLILESASTNQTSMYLCASSTPGTGAQETQYFGPGTRLLVL.

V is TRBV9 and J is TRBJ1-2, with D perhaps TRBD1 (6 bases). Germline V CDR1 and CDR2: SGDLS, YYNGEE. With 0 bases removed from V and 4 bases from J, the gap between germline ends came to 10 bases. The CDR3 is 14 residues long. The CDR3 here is CASSVAGQPYGYTF. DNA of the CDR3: TGTGCCAGCAGCGTAGCAGGACAGCCCTATGGCTACACCTTC.

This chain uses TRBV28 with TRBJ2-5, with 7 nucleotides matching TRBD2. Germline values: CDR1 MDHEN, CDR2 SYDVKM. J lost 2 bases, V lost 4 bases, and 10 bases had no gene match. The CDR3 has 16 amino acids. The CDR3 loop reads CASSSPGGSGQETQYF. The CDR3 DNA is TGTGCCAGCAGTTCTCCGGGGGGATCAGGGCAAGAGACCCAGTACTTC.

DNA for the CDR3: TGCAGTGCTACCGGGGAGACCCAGTACTTC. The encoded protein is CSATGETQYF. The rearrangement links TRBV20-1 to TRBJ2-5; D uncertain. This CDR3 spans 10 amino acids. Germline V lookup: CDR1 DFQATT, CDR2 SNEGSKA (reference sequence). The V gene lost 4 bases and the J gene lost 5 bases, with 5 bases spanning the gap.

The CDR3 loop is CASSPRQSNYGYTF. CDR3 nucleotide sequence: TGTGCCAGCAGCCCCCGTCAGTCTAACTATGGCTACACCTTC. The chain has TRBV7-9 and TRBJ1-2; no firm D call. The CDR3 has 14 amino acids. Germline V gene data show CDR1 as SEHNR and CDR2 as FQNEAQ (reference sequence). V shed 5 bases and J shed 0 bases, with 10 bases lying between them.

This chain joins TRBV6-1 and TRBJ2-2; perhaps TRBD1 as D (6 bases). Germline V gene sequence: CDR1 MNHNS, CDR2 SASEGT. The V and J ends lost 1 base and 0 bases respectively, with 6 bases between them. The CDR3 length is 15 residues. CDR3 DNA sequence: TGTGCCAGCAGTGAAGGGACAGCGAACACCGGGGAGCTGTTTTTT. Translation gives CASSEGTANTGELFF.

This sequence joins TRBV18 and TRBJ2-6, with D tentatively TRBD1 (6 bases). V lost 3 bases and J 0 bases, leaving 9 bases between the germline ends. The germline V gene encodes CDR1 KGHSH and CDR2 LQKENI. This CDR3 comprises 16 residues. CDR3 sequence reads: CASSPTRGSGANVLTF. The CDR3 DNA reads TGTGCCAGCTCACCTACCAGGGGCTCTGGGGCCAACGTCCTGACTTTC.

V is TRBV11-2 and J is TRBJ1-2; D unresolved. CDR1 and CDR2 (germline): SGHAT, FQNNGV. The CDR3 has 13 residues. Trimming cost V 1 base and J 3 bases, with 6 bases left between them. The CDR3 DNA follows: TGTGCCAGCAGCTTAGCGGGGTACTATGGCTACACCTTC. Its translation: CASSLAGYYGYTF.

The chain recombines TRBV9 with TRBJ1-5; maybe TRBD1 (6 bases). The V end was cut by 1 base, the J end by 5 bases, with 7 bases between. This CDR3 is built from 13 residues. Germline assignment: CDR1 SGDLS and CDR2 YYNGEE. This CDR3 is CASSVSGDQPQHF. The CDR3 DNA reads TGTGCCAGCAGCGTATCAGGGGATCAGCCCCAGCATTTT.

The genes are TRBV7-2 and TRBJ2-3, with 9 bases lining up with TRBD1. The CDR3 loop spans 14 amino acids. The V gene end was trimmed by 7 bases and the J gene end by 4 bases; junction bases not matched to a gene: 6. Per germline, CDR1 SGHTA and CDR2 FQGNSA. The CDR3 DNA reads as TGTGCCAGCACCACACAGGGGGCCGCAGATACGCAGTATTTT. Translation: CASTTQGAADTQYF.

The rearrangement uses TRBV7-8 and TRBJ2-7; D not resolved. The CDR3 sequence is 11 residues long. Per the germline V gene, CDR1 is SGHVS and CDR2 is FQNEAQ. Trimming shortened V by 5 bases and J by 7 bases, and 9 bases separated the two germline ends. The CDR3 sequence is CASSLSWEQYF. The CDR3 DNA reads TGTGCCAGCAGCCTAAGCTGGGAGCAGTACTTC.

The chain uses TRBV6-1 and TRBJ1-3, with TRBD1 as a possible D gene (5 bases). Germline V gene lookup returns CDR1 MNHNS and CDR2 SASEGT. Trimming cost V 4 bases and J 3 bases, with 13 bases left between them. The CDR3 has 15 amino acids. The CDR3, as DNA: TGTGCCAGCAGTGCCGACAGCGCAAGTGGAAACACCATATATTTT. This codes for CASSADSASGNTIYF.

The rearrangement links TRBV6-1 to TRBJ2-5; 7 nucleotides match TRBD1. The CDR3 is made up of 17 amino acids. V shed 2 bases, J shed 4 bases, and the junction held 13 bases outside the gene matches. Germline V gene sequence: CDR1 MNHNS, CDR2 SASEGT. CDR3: CASSESGRGSASETQYF. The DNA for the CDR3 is TGTGCCAGCAGTGAATCTGGCAGGGGGAGTGCATCAGAGACCCAGTACTTC.

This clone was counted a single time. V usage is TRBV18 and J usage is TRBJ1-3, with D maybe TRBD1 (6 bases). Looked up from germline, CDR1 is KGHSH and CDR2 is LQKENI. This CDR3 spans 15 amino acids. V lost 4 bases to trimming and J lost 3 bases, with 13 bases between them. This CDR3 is CASSLRDTYGNTIYF. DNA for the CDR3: TGTGCCAGCTCACTACGGGACACATATGGAAACACCATATATTTT.

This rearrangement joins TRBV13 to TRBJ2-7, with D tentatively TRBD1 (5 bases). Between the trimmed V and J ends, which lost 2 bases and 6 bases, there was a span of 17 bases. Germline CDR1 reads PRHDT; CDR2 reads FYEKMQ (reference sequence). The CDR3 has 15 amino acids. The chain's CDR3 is CASSLNRVLGAEQYF. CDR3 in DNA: TGTGCCAGCAGCTTAAACCGGGTACTTGGGGCCGAGCAGTACTTC.